This paragraph reports one T cell receptor (beta chain). The repertoire was sequenced with immunoSEQ multiplex PCR; TCRdb's copy has only in-frame clones and lacks some. The sample consists of some 23,000 clones, about nine tenths of them appearing once. This record comes from a study of blood T cell repertoires in COVID-19. In the study overall: T cells, B-cell-depleted T cells, or PBMCs supplied cDNA or gDNA.

This TCR derives from a human donor in a cohort sampled during active COVID-19. The material sequenced was peripheral blood.

The CDR3, as DNA: TGTGCCAGCAGAGGGACAGGAGGTGAAAAACTGTTTTTT. It specifies CASRGTGGEKLFF. The chain recombines TRBV6-5 with TRBJ1-4, with TRBD1 matching over 8 bases. The ends lost 6 bases at V and 7 bases at J; junction bases unmatched: 4. Germline assignment: CDR1 MNHEY and CDR2 SVGAGI. This CDR3 has 13 residues.